The 5 T cell receptor beta chains given below trace back to one sample, sequenced in a study of cytomegalovirus exposure and HLA in healthy donors. PCR used 60 Vbeta primers and 13 Jbeta primers. Some clones are missing from TCRdb's copy, which holds only in-frame ones; the method was immunoSEQ multiplex PCR. Among approximately 120,000 clones listed, over 60% were seen once. The sequenced sample was PBMCs. These receptor sequences come from a man aged 45-60 years in good health and CMV-seronegative.

The chain is built from TRBV18 and TRBJ2-5; 8 bases match TRBD2. Losses at the gene ends were 5 bases for V and 2 bases for J; bases not matched to a gene: 10. CDR1 KGHSH and CDR2 LQKENI come from the germline V gene. This CDR3 spans 16 amino acids. The CDR3 spells CASSTLVAGGQETQYF. Written as DNA, the CDR3 is TGTGCCAGCTCAACACTAGTGGCGGGGGGTCAAGAGACCCAGTACTTC.

The rearrangement uses TRBV4-1 and TRBJ2-5; the match to TRBD1 covers 11 bases. The DNA end lines up better with TRBJ2-7; the J call may be wrong. From germline, CDR1 is MGHRA and CDR2 YSYEKL. The CDR3 sequence is 15 residues long. CDR3 protein: CASSQGWTGGTEQYF. The CDR3 bases are TGCGCCAGCAGCCAAGGCTGGACAGGGGGCACCGAGCAGTACTTC.

CDR3 nucleotide sequence: TGTGCCAGCAGCCCGGGGGACAGGGGGTATGGCTACACCTTC. Translated: CASSPGDRGYGYTF. The chain uses TRBV5-4 and TRBJ1-2; 11 bases map to TRBD1. The V gene's germline CDR1 is SGHNT and CDR2 YYREEE (reference sequence). Losses at the gene ends were 4 bases for V and 5 bases for J; bases not matched to a gene: 4. The CDR3 totals 14 residues.

The rearrangement joins TRBV7-9 to TRBJ2-7; 9 bases line up with TRBD1. The CDR3 totals 17 residues. Per germline, CDR1 SEHNR and CDR2 FQNEAQ (reference sequence). The CDR3 protein is CSSSPRSGTGSSYEQYV. The CDR3 DNA reads as TGTTCCAGCAGCCCAAGGTCCGGGACAGGGAGCTCCTACGAGCAGTACGTC.

This chain joins TRBV5-4 and TRBJ1-1, with D possibly TRBD1 on 6 matching bases. Germline CDR1 SGHNT, CDR2 YYREEE (reference sequence). V dropped 0 bases and J dropped 0 bases, with 12 bases sitting between them. The CDR3 covers 16 residues. The chain's CDR3 is CASSLGVAGVNTEAFF. The CDR3 bases are TGTGCCAGCAGCTTGGGAGTTGCAGGGGTGAACACTGAAGCTTTCTTT.